Following are 3 T cell receptor beta chains from one sample sequenced in a study of blood T cell repertoires in COVID-19. Repertoires were generated with immunoSEQ multiplex PCR, while TCRdb's copy carries only in-frame clones and drops some. The repertoire has more than 250,000 clones, 80% to 90% of them found once; the top ten carry about 1.2%. Sequences were obtained from peripheral blood. Receptors were obtained from a woman aged 50 to 60 with acute or convalescent COVID-19.

This clone was recorded a few times. The rearrangement links TRBV4-1 to TRBJ1-6, with 9 bases matching TRBD1. V shed 3 bases, J shed 10 bases, and the junction held 4 bases outside the gene matches. The CDR3 has 14 amino acids. Germline V gene sequence: CDR1 MGHRA, CDR2 YSYEKL. The CDR3 loop reads CASSQGQGASPLHF. The CDR3 bases are TGCGCCAGCAGCCAGGGACAGGGTGCATCACCCCTCCACTTT.

The V gene is TRBV24-1, the J gene TRBJ2-1; TRBD1 is a possible D gene (6 bases). CDR1 KGHDR and CDR2 SFDVKD come from the germline V gene. The CDR3 consists of 12 residues. Trimming removed 8 bases at V and 6 bases at J, with 10 bases between. CDR3 DNA: TGTGCCACCAAGGGACAACCCAATGAGCAGTTCTTC. Amino acid sequence: CATKGQPNEQFF.

This CDR3 reads CSIRGTGELFF. The CDR3 bases are TGCAGTATAAGGGGTACCGGGGAGCTGTTTTTT. The V gene is TRBV20-1, the J gene TRBJ2-2; possible D gene TRBD1, 5 bases. Germline CDR1 and CDR2: DFQATT and SNEGSKA (reference sequence). V was cut by 8 bases and J by 5 bases, with 9 bases left in between. The CDR3 has 11 amino acids.